This TCR beta chain was obtained from a study of identical twins. TCRdb reanalysed the 5' RACE reads using MiXCR and keeps one entry per CDR3 protein. The data contain some 590,000 distinct CDR3 sequences, 9.6% of them singletons. The J segment lost 0 bases and the V segment lost 5 bases, leaving 8 bases of the junction unmatched. The CDR3 runs 16 residues. Germline V gives CDR1 SGHVS, CDR2 FQNEAQ. This same sample was also taken into another study, of yellow fever vaccine responses in identical twins.

The receptor's source is a woman aged 18 to 35 in good health. Sequencing was performed on PBMCs. The V and J genes are TRBV7-8 and TRBJ2-5; 8 nucleotides align to TRBD2. Here the CDR3 DNA reads TGTGCCAGCAGCCCCGGTGGCGGGGGGTACCAAGAGACCCAGTACTTC. The encoded protein is CASSPGGGGYQETQYF.